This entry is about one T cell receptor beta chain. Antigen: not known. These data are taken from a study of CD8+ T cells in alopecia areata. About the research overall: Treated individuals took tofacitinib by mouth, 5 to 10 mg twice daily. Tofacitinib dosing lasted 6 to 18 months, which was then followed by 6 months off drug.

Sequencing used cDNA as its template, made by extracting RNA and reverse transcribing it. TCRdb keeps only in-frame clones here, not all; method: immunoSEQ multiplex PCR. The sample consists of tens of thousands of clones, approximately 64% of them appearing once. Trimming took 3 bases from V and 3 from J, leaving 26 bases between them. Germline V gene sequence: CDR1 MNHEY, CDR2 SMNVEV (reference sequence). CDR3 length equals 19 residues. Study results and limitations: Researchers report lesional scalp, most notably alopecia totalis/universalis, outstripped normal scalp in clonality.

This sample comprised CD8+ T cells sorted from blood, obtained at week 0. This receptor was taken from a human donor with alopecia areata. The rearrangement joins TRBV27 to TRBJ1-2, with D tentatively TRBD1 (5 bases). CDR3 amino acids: CASSFYGEWGDGRHYGYTF. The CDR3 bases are TGTGCCAGCAGTTTTTATGGAGAGTGGGGGGATGGGAGGCACTATGGCTACACCTTC.